This TCR beta chain was sequenced for a study of beta chain features in type 1 diabetes. Study summary: All samples together contributed more than 90,000,000 sorted cells for examination. Overall study results and limits: Individuals with type 1 diabetes displayed fewer insertions and more deletions at VDJ junctions. Type 1 diabetes patients had moderately but significantly shorter TCRB CDR3s in all four CD4+ subsets.

Post-sort purity exceeded 95% for all sorted populations. This clone was observed a few times. Its antigen is not known. One end of the junction fails to match germline, which may point to a read error. There are 15 residues in the CDR3. CDR1 is SGHTA, CDR2 FQGNSA, per germline. Reverse transcribing all isolated RNA meant expressed TCRB transcripts were sequenced. Using immunoSEQ multiplex PCR, the repertoire was profiled, and TCRdb retains in-frame clones only, with some absent. The table lists roughly 160,000 clones, 6.5% to 10% of them singletons. The rearrangement uses TRBV7-2 and TRBJ2-5, with 7 bases identical to TRBD2. This receptor was taken from a woman between 18 and 29 years old with type 1 diabetes. Sequencing was carried out using central memory CD4+ T cells from blood. CDR3 in amino acids: CASSQDLRGEETQYF. The CDR3 DNA reads TGCGCCAGCAGCCAAGATCTCCGGGGGGAAGAGACCCAGTACTTC.